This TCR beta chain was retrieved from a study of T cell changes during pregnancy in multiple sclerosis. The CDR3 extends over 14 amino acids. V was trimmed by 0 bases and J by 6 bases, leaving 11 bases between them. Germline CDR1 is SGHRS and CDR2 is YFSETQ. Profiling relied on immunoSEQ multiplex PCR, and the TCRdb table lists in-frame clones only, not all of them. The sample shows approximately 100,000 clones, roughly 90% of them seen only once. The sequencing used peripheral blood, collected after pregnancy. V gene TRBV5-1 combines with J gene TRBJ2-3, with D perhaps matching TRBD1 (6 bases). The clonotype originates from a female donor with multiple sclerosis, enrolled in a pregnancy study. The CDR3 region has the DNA TGCGCCAGCAGCTTGGAGCAGGGGTGGGATACGCAGTATTTT. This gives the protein CASSLEQGWDTQYF.